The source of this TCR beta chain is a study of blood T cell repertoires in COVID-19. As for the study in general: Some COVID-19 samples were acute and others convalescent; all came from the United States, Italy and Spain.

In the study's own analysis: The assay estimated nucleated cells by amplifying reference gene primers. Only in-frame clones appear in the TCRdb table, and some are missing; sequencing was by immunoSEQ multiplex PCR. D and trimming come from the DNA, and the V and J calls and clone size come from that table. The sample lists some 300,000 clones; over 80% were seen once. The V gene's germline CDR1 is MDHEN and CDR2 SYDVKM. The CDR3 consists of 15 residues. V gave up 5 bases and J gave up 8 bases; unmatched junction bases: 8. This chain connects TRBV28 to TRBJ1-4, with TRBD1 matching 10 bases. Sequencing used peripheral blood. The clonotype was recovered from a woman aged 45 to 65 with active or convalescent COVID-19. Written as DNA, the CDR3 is TGTGCCAGCAGTCCTCGGACAGGGGGGGTCGAAAAACTGTTTTTT. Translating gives CASSPRTGGVEKLFF. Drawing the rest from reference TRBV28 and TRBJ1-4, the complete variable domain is DVKVTQSSRYLVKRTGEKVFLECVQDMDHENMFWYRQDPGLGLRLIYFSYDVKMKEKGDIPEGYSVSREKKERFSLILESASTNQTSMYLCASSPRTGGVEKLFFGSGTQLSVL.